This TCR beta chain was documented in a study of blood T cell repertoires in COVID-19. Study at large: Acute and convalescent COVID-19 samples came from the United States, Italy and Spain.

Generated by immunoSEQ multiplex PCR, the TCRdb table keeps only in-frame clones and is missing some. The table records roughly 100,000 clones, roughly 90% of them present only once. V was trimmed by 0 bases and J by 6 bases, leaving 9 bases between them. Per the germline V gene, CDR1 is SGHDN and CDR2 is FVKESK. This CDR3 has 13 amino acids. Seattle's enrolled individuals joined amid active infection and were then monitored longitudinally. The source of this sequence is a human donor with COVID-19, enrolled during active disease. The donor label of this sample is uncertain. The genes are TRBV14 and TRBJ2-7; tentatively, D is TRBD1 (5 bases). The sample consisted of peripheral blood. The CDR3 loop is CASSQDQDSEQYF. The CDR3, as DNA: TGTGCCAGCAGCCAAGATCAAGACAGCGAGCAGTACTTC.